This passage covers 26 T cell receptor beta chains from one sample sequenced in a study of OX40 agonist ivuxolimab in advanced cancers. The repertoire was sequenced with immunoSEQ multiplex PCR; TCRdb's copy has only in-frame clones and lacks some. Of roughly 50,000 clones in the sample, around nine tenths were seen once. Sample: CD4+ or CD8+ T cells sorted from blood, taken in a trial of the OX40 agonist ivuxolimab. The receptor set was obtained from an adult with an advanced solid tumor such as melanoma, head and neck, liver or kidney cancer.

V usage is TRBV11-2 and J usage is TRBJ2-7; D is unresolved. CDR1 is SGHAT and CDR2 is FQNNGV in the germline V gene. The CDR3 length is 15 residues. V was clipped by 1 base and J by 2 bases, with 12 bases between them. The CDR3 sequence: CASSLALAPTYEQYF. CDR3 nucleotide sequence: TGTGCCAGCAGCTTAGCCCTTGCCCCTACCTACGAGCAGTACTTC.

The V gene is TRBV4-1, the J gene TRBJ2-7, with a possible D match to TRBD1 (6 bases). The CDR3 sequence is 14 residues long. Germline values: CDR1 MGHRA, CDR2 YSYEKL. V was shortened by 1 base and J by 5 bases, with 12 bases between the two germline ends. Written as DNA, the CDR3 is TGCGCCAGCAGCCAAGCCCTACAGGGAGACGAGCAGTACTTC. Translating it yields CASSQALQGDEQYF.

V and J are TRBV4-1 and TRBJ1-2; D may be TRBD1 (6 bases). This CDR3 has 15 residues. The V and J ends lost 1 base and 8 bases respectively, with 17 bases between them. CDR1 and CDR2 from the germline V gene are MGHRA and YSYEKL. The CDR3 DNA sequence: TGCGCCAGCAGCCAAGGGTTATTGACAGGAGGAGGCTACACCTTC. Encoded protein: CASSQGLLTGGGYTF.

This clone was seen a single time. V and J are TRBV6-5 and TRBJ2-5; 10 bases match TRBD2. V lost 4 bases to trimming and J lost 2 bases; unmatched junction nucleotides: 4. CDR1 is MNHEY, CDR2 SVGAGI, per germline. This CDR3 has 15 residues. The CDR3, as DNA: TGTGCCAGCAGTTTAGCGGGAGGCCTTCAAGAGACCCAGTACTTC. Translated, it gives CASSLAGGLQETQYF.

The count of this clone is one. J is TRBJ1-2 and V is TRBV5-1; D gene ambiguous. Trimming left V 0 bases short and J 6 bases short, with 15 bases between. Germline values: CDR1 SGHRS, CDR2 YFSETQ. The CDR3 runs 15 residues. The CDR3 sequence is CASSLVDGSRDGYTF. The CDR3 region has the DNA TGCGCCAGCAGCTTGGTTGACGGTTCTAGAGATGGCTACACCTTC.

This clone was picked up one time. The V gene is TRBV7-8, the J gene TRBJ1-6; D remains unclear. The CDR3 totals 14 residues. From germline, CDR1 is SGHVS and CDR2 FQNEAQ. V was pared by 2 bases and J by 0 bases, with 2 bases between. In nucleotides, the CDR3 is TGTGCCAGCAGCTTAAGCTCCTATAATTCACCCCTCCACTTT. Translating it yields CASSLSSYNSPLHF.

The chain couples TRBV29-1 to TRBJ2-1; D may be TRBD1 or TRBD2 (5 bases each). Per germline, CDR1 SQVTM and CDR2 ANQGSEA. The CDR3 loop spans 10 amino acids. In DNA form, the CDR3 reads TGCAGTGGGGGTTGGCCTGAGCAGTTCTTC. Translation: CSGGWPEQFF.

This clone was picked up a small number of times. CDR3 sequence reads: CASSPRKADTGELFF. CDR3 nucleotides: TGCGCCAGCAGCCCTAGGAAGGCCGACACCGGGGAGCTGTTTTTT. The chain links TRBV4-3 to TRBJ2-2; no firm D call. Germline V gene sequence: CDR1 LGHNA, CDR2 YSLEER. V dropped 4 bases and J dropped 3 bases, with 12 bases sitting between them. The CDR3 is 15 amino acids.

This chain links TRBV9 with TRBJ2-1; the D gene could be TRBD1 or TRBD2 (5 bases each). CDR1 and CDR2 from the germline V gene are SGDLS and YYNGEE. This CDR3 is built from 13 residues. V was pared by 3 bases and J by 13 bases, with 17 bases between. CDR3 protein: CASSAPPLGPQFF. The CDR3, as DNA: TGTGCCAGCAGCGCCCCCCCCCTGGGACCCCAGTTCTTC.

The CDR3 protein is CASSQRLAGDSNINEQFF. In DNA, the CDR3 is TGCGCCAGCAGCCAAAGACTAGCGGGAGACAGTAACATCAATGAGCAGTTCTTC. J is TRBJ2-1 and V is TRBV4-1; 12 nucleotides line up with TRBD2. Germline V lookup: CDR1 MGHRA, CDR2 YSYEKL. The CDR3 totals 18 residues. The junction had 11 bases not matched to a gene; V was cut back by 2 bases and J by 6 bases.

The chain carries TRBV10-3 and TRBJ2-7; possible D gene TRBD1, 5 bases. The germline V gene encodes CDR1 ENHRY and CDR2 SYGVKD. This CDR3 contains 13 residues. Trimming cost V 4 bases and J 4 bases, with 11 bases left between them. The CDR3 coding sequence is TGTGCCATCAGTGTACAGGAGCTTTACGAGCAGTACTTC. Amino acid sequence: CAISVQELYEQYF.

V and J are TRBV9 and TRBJ1-1; possible D gene TRBD1, 5 bases. The germline CDR1 and CDR2 sequences are SGDLS and YYNGEE. The CDR3 has 15 amino acids. Trimming removed 4 bases from V and 4 bases from J, with 17 bases in between. CDR3 amino acids: CASSPRRGDSTEAFF. For the CDR3, the DNA is TGTGCCAGCAGCCCTCGTCGAGGGGATAGCACTGAAGCTTTCTTT.

J is TRBJ2-3 and V is TRBV11-1; TRBD1 is a possible D gene (5 bases). CDR3 size: 11 residues. Trimming removed 9 bases at V and 5 bases at J, with 9 bases between. The germline V gene encodes CDR1 SGHAT and CDR2 FQDESV (reference sequence). The CDR3 spells CASQGKDTQYF. The CDR3 nucleotides read TGTGCCAGTCAGGGTAAAGATACGCAGTATTTT.

This chain uses TRBV14 with TRBJ2-5; D gene unclear. Germline V gives CDR1 SGHDN, CDR2 FVKESK. The CDR3 consists of 15 residues. V shed 0 bases and J shed 0 bases, with 8 bases lying between them. The CDR3 DNA reads as TGTGCCAGCAGCCAAGATGTAGGGTACCAAGAGACCCAGTACTTC. As protein: CASSQDVGYQETQYF.

J is TRBJ1-3 and V is TRBV4-1; 10 bases line up with TRBD1. The CDR3 is 19 amino acids. V shed 1 base, J shed 2 bases, and the junction held 11 bases outside the gene matches. From germline, CDR1 is MGHRA and CDR2 YSYEKL. The CDR3 is CASSQAKLPGQGAGNTIYF. Written as DNA, the CDR3 is TGCGCCAGCAGCCAAGCTAAATTACCCGGACAGGGGGCTGGAAACACCATATATTTT.

This rearrangement joins TRBV27 to TRBJ1-3, with 11 bases that match TRBD1. The CDR3 extends over 16 amino acids. The J segment lost 8 bases and the V segment lost 6 bases, leaving 12 bases of the junction unmatched. Looked up from germline, CDR1 is MNHEY and CDR2 is SMNVEV (reference sequence). The CDR3 is CASSPSVDRGLDTIYF. The CDR3, as DNA: TGTGCCAGCAGCCCCTCGGTGGACAGGGGGCTGGACACCATATATTTT.

The chain has TRBV7-6 and TRBJ2-2, with 7 bases identical to TRBD1. The trim removed 5 bases at V and 6 bases at J, leaving 6 bases unmatched. CDR1 is SGHVS, CDR2 FNYEAQ, per germline. The CDR3 runs to 14 residues. The CDR3 sequence: CASSRDRQPGELFF. CDR3 sequence (DNA): TGTGCCAGCAGCCGGGACAGACAACCCGGGGAGCTGTTTTTT. The complete variable domain, with remaining parts taken from reference TRBV7-6 and TRBJ2-2, reads GAGVSQSPRYKVTKRGQDVALRCDPISGHVSLYWYRQALGQGPEFLTYFNYEAQQDKSGLPNDRFSAERPEGSISTLTIQRTEQRDSAMYRCASSRDRQPGELFFGEGSRLTVL.

This chain links TRBV11-2 with TRBJ1-2; D gene uncertain. Trimming pared 5 bases from V and 5 bases from J, leaving 6 bases between. CDR3 length: 11 amino acids. CDR1 and CDR2 from the germline V gene are SGHAT and FQNNGV. Here the CDR3 reads CASSPLYGYTF. The DNA for the CDR3 is TGTGCCAGCAGCCCTCTTTATGGCTACACCTTC. The full variable domain, completed using reference TRBV11-2 and TRBJ1-2, is EAGVAQSPRYKIIEKRQSVAFWCNPISGHATLYWYQQILGQGPKLLIQFQNNGVVDDSQLPKDRFSAERLKGVDSTLKIQPAKLEDSAVYLCASSPLYGYTFGSGTRLTVV.

The chain recombines TRBV27 with TRBJ2-7; possibly TRBD1 or TRBD2 for D (5 bases each). The CDR3 contains 14 residues. CDR1 is MNHEY, CDR2 SMNVEV, per germline (reference sequence). V was trimmed by 1 base and J by 3 bases, leaving 10 bases between them. CDR3 nucleotides: TGTGCCAGCAGTTTATATAGTGGGGGCTACGAGCAGTACTTC. Protein product: CASSLYSGGYEQYF.

This clone was counted once. The chain recombines TRBV7-3 with TRBJ2-1, with D perhaps TRBD2 (5 bases). CDR1 and CDR2 from the germline V gene are SGHTA and FQGTGA. The length of the CDR3 is 12 residues. Between the trimmed V and J ends, which lost 5 bases and 6 bases, there was a span of 8 bases. The CDR3 region has the DNA TGTGCCAGCAGCGGGAGTAGCAATGAGCAGTTCTTC. As protein: CASSGSSNEQFF.

The chain links TRBV4-3 to TRBJ1-1; the D is unclear. CDR3 size: 16 residues. V was shortened by 0 bases and J by 1 base, with 12 bases between the two germline ends. Germline CDR1 LGHNA, CDR2 YSLEER. In DNA, the CDR3 is TGCGCCAGCAGCCAAGATAACGGGTACGGGAACACTGAAGCTTTCTTT. Translating gives CASSQDNGYGNTEAFF.

The chain recombines TRBV6-5 with TRBJ1-5, with D unclear. The CDR3 length is 15 residues. Trimming removed 6 bases from V and 3 bases from J, with 15 bases in between. CDR1 and CDR2 from the germline V gene are MNHEY and SVGAGI. CDR3: CASSYDAGINQPQHF. CDR3 DNA sequence: TGTGCCAGCAGCTACGACGCTGGGATCAATCAGCCCCAGCATTTT.

V is TRBV19 and J is TRBJ2-7; TRBD1 or TRBD2 may be the D gene (5 bases each). Germline loops: CDR1 LNHDA, CDR2 SQIVND (reference sequence). V lost 5 bases to trimming and J lost 5 bases, with 10 bases between them. This CDR3 has 12 amino acids. The CDR3 coding sequence is TGTGCCAGTAGTCGGGGCATTAACGAGCAGTACTTC. Residues: CASSRGINEQYF.

This sequence joins TRBV9 and TRBJ1-1; 7 bases line up with TRBD1. This CDR3 is built from 15 residues. Per the germline V gene, CDR1 is SGDLS and CDR2 is YYNGEE. With 4 bases clipped from V and 0 bases from J, the junction kept 6 bases outside the gene matches. CDR3 residues: CASSPSTGLNTEAFF. In DNA, the CDR3 is TGTGCCAGCAGCCCTTCGACAGGGCTGAACACTGAAGCTTTCTTT.

The rearrangement links TRBV10-3 to TRBJ1-6; D remains unclear. V lost 0 bases and J lost 0, with 6 bases in between. CDR3 length: 16 amino acids. From germline, CDR1 is ENHRY and CDR2 SYGVKD. The DNA for the CDR3 is TGTGCCATCAGTGAGTCTTCGAGCTCCTATAATTCACCCCTCCACTTT. The encoded protein is CAISESSSSYNSPLHF.

The chain uses TRBV6-5 and TRBJ2-1; 9 nucleotides align to TRBD2. V dropped 5 bases and J dropped 3; count of bases not matched to a gene: 5. The germline gives CDR1 MNHEY, CDR2 SVGAGI. The CDR3 is made up of 15 amino acids. CDR3 sequence (DNA): TGTGCCAGCAGTCTAAGTAGCGGGAGCTACAATGAGCAGTTCTTC. Encoded protein: CASSLSSGSYNEQFF.